These 27 T cell receptor beta chains were all obtained from the same sample, sequenced in a study of CD8 T cells in ankylosing spondylitis (dated by TCRdb to about 2017). The protocol used for the library was 5' RACE. Sequencing was carried out with an Illumina HiSeq 2500. TCRdb's own reprocessing of the public reads used fastp at Q25 and MiXCR and kept productive beta chains. Identical CDR3 proteins give one entry, which carries the most common genes and DNA. The sample includes roughly 350,000 distinct CDR3 sequences, with approximately 8% observed a single time. The ten largest clonotypes hold approximately 15% of the sample. Antigens for these TCRs are unknown. Here is what the overall study found, with its caveats: Blood from ankylosing spondylitis patients appeared to be characterized by a TCR beta motif composed of eight highly homologous amino acid variants.

Sample: blood, either unsorted or a sorted T cell fraction (not recorded which). These receptors were collected from a male donor with ankylosing spondylitis.

In its sample, this clonotype was seen many times. This chain links TRBV11-2 with TRBJ2-1; D is perhaps TRBD2 (5 bases). Trimming took 2 bases from V and 7 from J, leaving 18 bases between them. This CDR3 has 16 residues. Germline lookup yields CDR1 SGHAT and CDR2 FQNNGV. The CDR3 DNA is TGTGCCAGCAGCTTAAGAGGGTCGGGGTGGTCGAATGAGCAGTTCTTC. It specifies CASSLRGSGWSNEQFF. The whole variable domain, filled in from reference TRBV11-2 and TRBJ2-1, reads EAGVAQSPRYKIIEKRQSVAFWCNPISGHATLYWYQQILGQGPKLLIQFQNNGVVDDSQLPKDRFSAERLKGVDSTLKIQPAKLEDSAVYLCASSLRGSGWSNEQFFGPGTRLTVL.

This clonotype has just a few counts. This chain connects TRBV11-1 to TRBJ1-5; no reliable D call. Germline V gene lookup returns CDR1 SGHAT and CDR2 FQDESV (reference sequence). The CDR3 spans 20 residues. The V gene lost 2 bases and the J gene lost 8 bases, with 31 bases spanning the gap. Here the CDR3 reads CASSLWGGMLTLAIRKPQHF. The CDR3 DNA follows: TGTGCCAGCAGCTTATGGGGAGGGATGCTGACCTTAGCAATCAGGAAGCCCCAGCATTTT.

This clonotype appeared a few times. The chain employs TRBV9 and TRBJ2-2; D is uncertain. V dropped 1 base and J dropped 5 bases, with 9 bases sitting between them. Germline V gene sequence: CDR1 SGDLS, CDR2 YYNGEE. The CDR3 is 14 residues long. The CDR3 nucleotides are TGTGCCAGCAGCGTAAACGGTTGGACCGGGGAGCTGTTTTTT. This sequence encodes CASSVNGWTGELFF.

The rearrangement joins TRBV12-3 or TRBV12-4 to TRBJ1-4; D gene unclear. The CDR3 runs to 14 residues. V was trimmed by 6 bases and J by 8 bases, leaving 16 bases between them. The CDR3 is CASSLRSGWEKLFF. In DNA, the CDR3 is TGTGCCAGCAGCCTCAGGTCCGGCTGGGAAAAACTGTTTTTT.

The rearrangement links TRBV12-3 or TRBV12-4 to TRBJ2-5; no reliable D call. V was shortened by 8 bases and J by 5 bases, with 9 bases between the two germline ends. CDR3 length equals 11 residues. CDR3 sequence: CASGPVETQYF. The DNA of the CDR3 is TGTGCCAGCGGCCCTGTGGAGACCCAGTACTTC.

At least ten counts were recorded for this clonotype. This chain links TRBV20-1 with TRBJ2-7; 8 bases line up with TRBD1. CDR1 DFQATT and CDR2 SNEGSKA come from the germline V gene (reference sequence). Trimming took 4 bases from V and 1 from J; bases not matched to a gene: 9. The length of the CDR3 is 15 residues. The CDR3 region has the DNA TGCAGTGCTAAGAACGCGGGACAGGCGTCCTACGAGCAGTACTTC. This sequence encodes CSAKNAGQASYEQYF.

This clonotype was recorded at least ten times. The chain employs TRBV20-1 and TRBJ2-7; 16 bases match TRBD2. The CDR3 runs to 16 residues. CDR1 is DFQATT and CDR2 is SNEGSKA in the germline V gene (reference sequence). The trim removed 3 bases at V and 2 bases at J, leaving 4 bases unmatched. The CDR3 reads CSASTGTSGRAYEQYF. CDR3 DNA sequence: TGCAGTGCTAGTACCGGGACTAGCGGGAGGGCCTACGAGCAGTACTTC.

This clonotype was counted many times. V is TRBV5-1 and J is TRBJ1-1; no clear D. V lost 0 bases, J lost 7 bases, and 13 bases lay in between. Germline-derived CDR1 and CDR2 are SGHRS and YFSETQ. CDR3 length: 14 residues. In nucleotides, the CDR3 is TGCGCCAGCAGCTTGGGGCAGTTGGATGGTGAAGCTTTCTTT. Translated, it gives CASSLGQLDGEAFF.

The J gene is TRBJ2-1, the V gene TRBV11-2; 11 nucleotides match TRBD2. With 4 bases clipped from V and 1 base from J, the junction kept 9 bases outside the gene matches. CDR1 and CDR2 (germline): SGHAT, FQNNGV. The CDR3 runs 18 residues. This chain's CDR3 is CASSSRGLAGGSYNEQFF. In DNA, the CDR3 is TGTGCCAGCAGCTCGCGAGGGCTAGCGGGAGGATCCTACAATGAGCAGTTCTTC.

This clonotype was found a few times. The chain uses TRBV5-6 and TRBJ2-2, with 8 nucleotides matching TRBD2. There are 15 residues in the CDR3. V lost 4 bases, J lost 6 bases, and 8 bases stayed unmatched. Germline values: CDR1 SGHDT, CDR2 YYEEEE. The CDR3 sequence is CASSRGGLTPGELFF. The DNA of the CDR3 is TGTGCCAGCAGCCGGGGGGGACTCACCCCCGGGGAGCTGTTTTTT.

Many counts were recorded for this clonotype. The chain carries TRBV29-1 and TRBJ2-5; D uncertain. Trimming pared 1 base from V and 2 bases from J, leaving 8 bases between. This CDR3 is built from 13 residues. The V gene's germline CDR1 is SQVTM and CDR2 ANQGSEA. CDR3 amino acids: CSVEAPAQETQYF. The DNA for the CDR3 is TGCAGCGTTGAAGCGCCAGCACAAGAGACCCAGTACTTC.

The chain joins TRBV27 to TRBJ2-7; D assignment may be TRBD1 or TRBD2 (5 bases each). Germline CDR1 and CDR2: MNHEY and SMNVEV (reference sequence). Trimming stripped 8 bases from V and 2 bases from J, with 13 bases between. This CDR3 has 13 amino acids. In nucleotides, the CDR3 is TGTGCCAGCCGAGAGGGGCCCCCCTACGAGCAGTACTTC. It specifies CASREGPPYEQYF.

V and J are TRBV5-5 and TRBJ1-6; unclear D gene. The V end lost 4 bases, the J end lost 8 bases, and 10 bases lay between the germline ends. CDR1 is SGHKS, CDR2 YYEKEE, per germline (reference sequence). The CDR3 sequence is 13 residues long. CDR3 in DNA: TGTGCCAGCAGCCGGACCTGGGATTCACCCCTCCACTTT. This sequence encodes CASSRTWDSPLHF.

A few counts support this clonotype. The rearrangement uses TRBV27 and TRBJ2-5, with 7 bases lining up with TRBD2. CDR3 length: 18 residues. CDR1 MNHEY and CDR2 SMNVEV come from the germline V gene (reference sequence). V lost 6 bases to trimming and J lost 4 bases; unmatched junction nucleotides: 20. The CDR3 sequence: CASSHIWAGEAVPETQYF. The CDR3 DNA sequence: TGTGCCAGCAGCCATATTTGGGCGGGAGAGGCGGTCCCAGAGACCCAGTACTTC.

This clonotype was picked up a small number of times. The genes are TRBV12-3 or TRBV12-4 and TRBJ1-2; TRBD1 matches at 7 bases. Losses at the gene ends were 4 bases for V and 8 bases for J; bases not matched to a gene: 10. This CDR3 is built from 14 residues. CDR3 bases: TGTGCCAGCAGTTGGGGTCGACAGGGTACAGGCTACACCTTC. It encodes CASSWGRQGTGYTF.

This clonotype was detected many times. The gene calls are TRBV25-1 and TRBJ2-5, with D possibly TRBD2 on 6 matching bases. The CDR3 length is 15 residues. The germline V and J ends were trimmed by 5 bases and 5 bases, with 18 bases remaining between them. Germline lookup yields CDR1 MGHDK and CDR2 SYGVNS. CDR3 amino acids: CASSLRESSGETQYF. The CDR3 DNA is TGTGCCAGCAGTCTTCGGGAGTCGAGTGGGGAGACCCAGTACTTC.

This clonotype occurred a few times. The V gene is TRBV29-1, the J gene TRBJ1-1; D is ambiguous. Trimming stripped 5 bases from V and 6 bases from J, with 10 bases between. Germline loops: CDR1 SQVTM, CDR2 ANQGSEA. CDR3 length: 11 residues. In nucleotides, the CDR3 is TGCAGCGTTAGCTGGTCGGCTGAAGCTTTCTTT. This translates into CSVSWSAEAFF. Combining the CDR3 with reference TRBV29-1 and TRBJ1-1 gives the whole variable domain SAVISQKPSRDICQRGTSLTIQCQVDSQVTMMFWYRQQPGQSLTLIATANQGSEATYESGFVIDKFPISRPNLTFSTLTVSNMSPEDSSIYLCSVSWSAEAFFGQGTRLTVV.

The V call is TRBV4-2, the J call TRBJ1-2, with D perhaps TRBD1 (6 bases). Between the trimmed V and J ends, which lost 1 base and 0 bases, there was a span of 9 bases. Germline lookup yields CDR1 LGHNA and CDR2 YNFKEQ. CDR3 length equals 15 residues. This CDR3 reads CASSQAQGSNYGYTF. In nucleotides, the CDR3 is TGTGCCAGCAGCCAAGCCCAGGGGTCTAACTATGGCTACACCTTC.

The chain carries TRBV4-2 and TRBJ1-6, with D maybe TRBD1 (6 bases). The germline CDR1 and CDR2 sequences are LGHNA and YNFKEQ. Trimming took 1 base from V and 9 from J, leaving 16 bases between them. This CDR3 is 16 amino acids long. CDR3 DNA: TGTGCCAGCAGCCAAGCTCTCCGGGGGGCCGGTTCACCCCTCCACTTT. Protein sequence: CASSQALRGAGSPLHF.

This clonotype has only a few counts. V usage is TRBV6-1 and J usage is TRBJ1-2; the D gene is possibly TRBD1 (6 bases). This CDR3 is 14 amino acids long. Looked up from germline, CDR1 is MNHNS and CDR2 is SASEGT. Trimming pared 6 bases from V and 8 bases from J, leaving 19 bases between. CDR3 residues: CASSATGPTEGYTF. CDR3 DNA sequence: TGTGCCAGCAGCGCAACAGGGCCCACGGAGGGCTACACCTTC.

This clonotype was counted a few times. This chain joins TRBV2 and TRBJ1-2, with 7 bases that match TRBD1. This CDR3 spans 15 amino acids. V was clipped by 3 bases and J by 2 bases; unmatched bases: 6. Germline V CDR1 and CDR2: SNHLY, FYNNEI. The CDR3 here is CASSDSTGSNYGYTF. The CDR3 DNA reads TGTGCCAGCAGTGACTCGACAGGGTCGAACTATGGCTACACCTTC.

This clonotype was detected many times. The chain couples TRBV5-1 to TRBJ2-3; TRBD2 matches at 8 bases. Trimming removed 4 bases from V and 0 bases from J; junction bases left unmatched: 7. The length of the CDR3 is 16 residues. CDR1 and CDR2 (germline): SGHRS, YFSETQ. CDR3 protein: CASSKDAGGSTDTQYF. DNA of the CDR3: TGCGCCAGCAGCAAAGATGCGGGAGGCAGCACAGATACGCAGTATTTT.

The rearrangement joins TRBV6-1 to TRBJ2-7, with 13 bases aligning to TRBD2. Germline CDR1 reads MNHNS; CDR2 reads SASEGT. The CDR3 is made up of 15 amino acids. The ends lost 5 bases at V and 7 bases at J; junction bases unmatched: 8. In DNA, the CDR3 is TGTGCCAGCAGTCTGGGACTAGCGGGACCGCGGGAGCAGTACTTC. Translating it yields CASSLGLAGPREQYF.

This clonotype was counted ten times or more. V gene TRBV12-3 or TRBV12-4 combines with J gene TRBJ2-4; D gene uncertain. V shed 4 bases and J shed 5 bases, with 12 bases lying between them. The CDR3 consists of 14 residues. This chain's CDR3 is CASSSHRWENIQYF. In DNA, the CDR3 is TGTGCCAGCAGTTCCCACCGGTGGGAAAACATTCAGTACTTC.

This clonotype was seen repeatedly, ten times or more. The chain combines TRBV2 with TRBJ2-1, with 7 bases identical to TRBD2. Germline V CDR1 and CDR2: SNHLY, FYNNEI. The CDR3 is 14 amino acids. V lost 1 base to trimming and J lost 9 bases; unmatched junction nucleotides: 6. CDR3 amino acids: CASSEGLALGEQFF. Here the CDR3 DNA reads TGTGCCAGCAGTGAAGGACTAGCCCTCGGTGAGCAGTTCTTC.

This clonotype turned up a few times. V gene TRBV29-1 combines with J gene TRBJ2-4; TRBD1 or TRBD2 may be the D gene (5 bases each). Germline V gives CDR1 SQVTM, CDR2 ANQGSEA. Trimming removed 3 bases at V and 6 bases at J, with 18 bases between. The CDR3 length is 15 residues. The CDR3, as DNA: TGCAGCGTTGACGTGCCAGGGAGAGAGCTAAACATTCAGTACTTC. Its protein is CSVDVPGRELNIQYF.

This clonotype was observed a handful of times. V gene TRBV5-1 combines with J gene TRBJ2-6; TRBD1 matches at 7 bases. V shed 2 bases and J 3 bases; nucleotides not matched to a gene: 5. This CDR3 contains 16 residues. The germline V gene encodes CDR1 SGHRS and CDR2 YFSETQ. The CDR3 loop reads CASSFRDSYGANVLTF. The DNA for the CDR3 is TGCGCCAGCAGCTTCCGGGACAGTTATGGGGCCAACGTCCTGACTTTC.